Following are 13 T cell receptor beta chains from one sample sequenced in a study of shared clonotypes between healthy human individuals. The assay was immunoSEQ multiplex PCR, and TCRdb's table has in-frame clones only and misses some. Of 600,000 to 750,000 clones detected, just under 75% appear once; the ten largest clones hold approximately 1.8%. Sequenced material: memory CD4+ T cells sorted from blood. Regarding subset: CD45RA-negative fraction. Receptor source: a woman between 25 and 40 years old in good health.

The chain combines TRBV7-6 with TRBJ2-3, with a tentative D call TRBD2 (6 bases). V lost 5 bases to trimming and J lost 0 bases, with 21 bases between them. Per the germline V gene, CDR1 is SGHVS and CDR2 is FNYEAQ. This CDR3 has 18 residues. This chain's CDR3 is CASSAPTRQRTSTDTQYF. Written as DNA, the CDR3 is TGTGCCAGCAGCGCCCCGACTAGGCAGCGGACTAGCACAGATACGCAGTATTTT. The whole variable domain, remainder taken from reference TRBV7-6 and TRBJ2-3, is GAGVSQSPRYKVTKRGQDVALRCDPISGHVSLYWYRQALGQGPEFLTYFNYEAQQDKSGLPNDRFSAERPEGSISTLTIQRTEQRDSAMYRCASSAPTRQRTSTDTQYFGPGTRLTVL.

This clone was seen only once. The chain recombines TRBV5-1 with TRBJ1-6; D not certain. The V end lost 1 base, the J end lost 8 bases, and 10 bases lay between the germline ends. Germline CDR1 and CDR2: SGHRS and YFSETQ. The CDR3 has 14 residues. The CDR3 sequence: CASSLNRRDSPLHF. Written as DNA, the CDR3 is TGCGCCAGCAGCTTGAATAGAAGGGATTCACCCCTCCACTTT.

DNA of the CDR3: TGTGCCAGCAGCCAACGGACTAGCGACTACAATGAGCAGTTCTTC. This gives the protein CASSQRTSDYNEQFF. The gene calls are TRBV5-4 and TRBJ2-1, with 9 bases identical to TRBD2. The CDR3 consists of 15 residues. The V gene's germline CDR1 is SGHNT and CDR2 YYREEE (reference sequence). Trimming at V came to 4 bases and at J to 3 bases, leaving 5 bases not matched to a gene. Supplemented by reference TRBV5-4 and TRBJ2-1, the full variable domain reads ETGVTQSPTHLIKTRGQQVTLRCSSQSGHNTVSWYQQALGQGPQFIFQYYREEENGRGNFPPRFSGLQFPNYSSELNVNALELDDSALYLCASSQRTSDYNEQFFGPGTRLTVL.

This clone was seen a handful of times. The J gene is TRBJ1-5, the V gene TRBV5-1; D is possibly TRBD1 (5 bases). V was clipped by 4 bases and J by 4 bases, with 9 bases between them. The CDR3 length is 13 residues. The germline gives CDR1 SGHRS, CDR2 YFSETQ. As DNA, the CDR3 is TGCGCCAGCAGCCCGGACACAAATCAGCCCCAGCATTTT. Encoded protein: CASSPDTNQPQHF.

This clone came up once. This chain uses TRBV19 with TRBJ2-1; no clear D gene. Per germline, CDR1 LNHDA and CDR2 SQIVND (reference sequence). The CDR3 is 16 amino acids. V shed 3 bases and J shed 7 bases, with 19 bases lying between them. CDR3 coding DNA: TGTGCCAGTAGTATTCCTAACTACCCCCCTCGAAATGAGCAGTTCTTC. This codes for CASSIPNYPPRNEQFF.

The chain links TRBV18 to TRBJ2-2, with D perhaps TRBD2 (6 bases). The germline gives CDR1 KGHSH, CDR2 LQKENI. This CDR3 spans 15 amino acids. V lost 3 bases to trimming and J lost 6 bases, with 14 bases between them. CDR3 sequence: CASSPDLTGAGELFF. The CDR3 nucleotides read TGTGCCAGCTCACCGGACCTGACGGGAGCCGGGGAGCTGTTTTTT. The full variable domain, with the rest looked up from reference TRBV18 and TRBJ2-2, is NAGVMQNPRHLVRRRGQEARLRCSPMKGHSHVYWYRQLPEEGLKFMVYLQKENIIDESGMPKERFSAEFPKEGPSILRIQQVVRGDSAAYFCASSPDLTGAGELFFGEGSRLTVL.

In this sample, this clone turned up a few times. A single base separates this from a much larger clone, so it may be a read error. Other DNA sequences in the sample encode the same CDR3. This chain links TRBV2 with TRBJ2-6; no definite D call. Trimming removed 4 bases at V and 1 base at J, with 5 bases between. Per the germline V gene, CDR1 is SNHLY and CDR2 is FYNNEI. There are 14 residues in the CDR3. CDR3 sequence (DNA): TGTGCCAGCAGTGTGAGGTCTGGGGCCAACGTCCTGACTTTC. As protein: CASSVRSGANVLTF.

The chain links TRBV7-9 to TRBJ2-5, with no clear D. Germline CDR1 reads SEHNR; CDR2 reads FQNEAQ (reference sequence). The CDR3 is 12 residues long. The germline V and J ends were trimmed by 8 bases and 0 bases, with 7 bases remaining between them. The CDR3 DNA is TGTGCCAGCTGCGAGGACCAAGAGACCCAGTACTTC. Translation gives CASCEDQETQYF.

The V gene is TRBV25-1, the J gene TRBJ1-5; D gene uncertain. This CDR3 contains 15 residues. Trimming shortened V by 4 bases and J by 0 bases, and 10 bases separated the two germline ends. Germline V lookup: CDR1 MGHDK, CDR2 SYGVNS. The CDR3 is CASSGPGDSNQPQHF. In DNA form, the CDR3 reads TGTGCCAGCAGTGGGCCCGGGGATAGCAATCAGCCCCAGCATTTT.

This clone was picked up one time. This chain links TRBV5-4 with TRBJ2-7, with D possibly being TRBD2 (6 bases). CDR3 length: 15 residues. Trimming shortened V by 4 bases and J by 1 base, and 15 bases separated the two germline ends. Per the germline V gene, CDR1 is SGHNT and CDR2 is YYREEE (reference sequence). CDR3 region: CASSVPRESSYEQYF. CDR3 DNA sequence: TGTGCCAGCAGCGTACCCCGGGAGTCATCCTACGAGCAGTACTTC. The complete variable domain, with remaining parts taken from reference TRBV5-4 and TRBJ2-7, reads ETGVTQSPTHLIKTRGQQVTLRCSSQSGHNTVSWYQQALGQGPQFIFQYYREEENGRGNFPPRFSGLQFPNYSSELNVNALELDDSALYLCASSVPRESSYEQYFGPGTRLTVT.

J is TRBJ1-2 and V is TRBV18, with D unresolved. The CDR3 consists of 14 residues. V shed 2 bases and J shed 7 bases, with 14 bases lying between them. Germline CDR1 and CDR2: KGHSH and LQKENI. The CDR3 region has the DNA TGTGCCAGCTCACCAAATGATGTCCGGGGTGGCTACACCTTC. It codes for CASSPNDVRGGYTF.

This sequence joins TRBV7-9 and TRBJ1-1, with D possibly being TRBD1 (5 bases). Germline CDR1 is SEHNR and CDR2 is FQNEAQ (reference sequence). V lost 1 base, J lost 6 bases, and 9 bases lay in between. This CDR3 contains 13 residues. This CDR3 is CASSLGGGAEAFF. CDR3 sequence (DNA): TGTGCCAGCAGCTTAGGGGGAGGGGCTGAAGCTTTCTTT.

The chain carries TRBV5-6 and TRBJ2-1; maybe TRBD2 (5 bases). The germline V gene has CDR1 SGHDT and CDR2 YYEEEE. This CDR3 spans 13 amino acids. V lost 4 bases and J 5 bases, leaving 10 bases between the germline ends. For the CDR3, the DNA is TGTGCCAGCAGCCCCCGGAGGAACAATGAGCAGTTCTTC. Translation gives CASSPRRNNEQFF.